The rows below give T cell receptor beta chains drawn from one sample of a study of CD8 T cells in Susac syndrome. TCRdb processed the immunoSEQ multiplex PCR reads anew with MiXCR; each CDR3 protein has one entry. The sample includes 200,000 to 250,000 distinct CDR3 sequences, about 94% of them seen just once. Sequenced input: CD4+ T cells from PBMCs. These TCRs come from a human donor with Susac syndrome. Each CDR3 is given with its conserved first and last residue. A D gene is named only where the DNA matches it firmly. Expanded clones get a size class; other rows say once, few or many, or leave the size out.

D: NA; size: once; J: TRBJ2-5; V: TRBV6-2/TRBV6-3; DNA: TGTGCCAGCTTCCCCCTTGGGGGAGAGACCCAGTACTTC; CDR3: CASFPLGGETQYF
D: NA; size: NA; J: TRBJ1-5; V: TRBV29-1; DNA: TGCAGCGTCGAAGGAGGGGCCGGTCAGCCCCAGCATTTT; CDR3: CSVEGGAGQPQHF
D: TRBD2; size: NA; J: TRBJ2-6; V: TRBV25-1; DNA: TGTGCCAGCAGTGAATGGGGAGGGCCCGGGGCCAACGTCCTGACTTTC; CDR3: CASSEWGGPGANVLTF
D: TRBD1; size: NA; J: TRBJ2-3; V: TRBV5-1; DNA: TGCGCCAGCAGCCCTAAGGACAGGATCGCAGATACGCAGTATTTT; CDR3: CASSPKDRIADTQYF
D: NA; size: once; J: TRBJ1-4; V: TRBV7-8; DNA: TGTGCCAGCAGCTCCAGCGGCGGGGCGCAGGGCGAAAAACTGTTTTTT; CDR3: CASSSSGGAQGEKLFF
D: NA; size: NA; J: TRBJ2-5; V: TRBV5-1; DNA: TGCGCCAGCAGCTTGGGTCTAGGGGAGGAGACCCAGTACTTC; CDR3: CASSLGLGEETQYF
D: NA; size: NA; J: TRBJ2-3; V: TRBV20-1; DNA: TGCAGTGCCCAAGTGGGAGATACGCAGTATTTT; CDR3: CSAQVGDTQYF
D: TRBD1; size: NA; J: TRBJ1-6; V: TRBV18; DNA: TGTGCCAGCTCAGAGGGACAGGGGAATTCACCCCTCCACTTT; CDR3: CASSEGQGNSPLHF
D: NA; size: once; J: TRBJ2-7; V: TRBV28; DNA: TGTGCCAGCACCTCGACTAGTAGCGAGCAGTACTTC; CDR3: CASTSTSSEQYF
D: NA; size: NA; J: TRBJ1-1; V: TRBV19; DNA: TGTGCCAGTAGGGGGGAGGGCATGAACACTGAAGCTTTCTTT; CDR3: CASRGEGMNTEAFF
D: NA; size: NA; J: TRBJ2-7; V: TRBV6-1; DNA: TGTGCCAGCAGTACCCTCCCGCAGGGGACGAAGTCCTACGAGCAGTACTTC; CDR3: CASSTLPQGTKSYEQYF
D: NA; size: NA; J: TRBJ1-1; V: TRBV19; DNA: TGTGCCAGTAGTGGAACCCCCGGAGGCACTGAAGCTTTCTTT; CDR3: CASSGTPGGTEAFF